This T cell receptor (beta chain) was documented in a study of T cell responses to AZD1222 COVID-19 vaccine. V was pared by 6 bases and J by 14 bases, with 15 bases between. The CDR3 is 11 residues long. In germline, CDR1 is KGHDR, CDR2 SFDVKD. Sequencing used immunoSEQ multiplex PCR; TCRdb keeps in-frame clones, though not all of them. The repertoire includes about 140,000 clones, about 93% of them detected once, and 5.1% sits in the top ten. Whole-study results and caveats: After two AZD1222 doses, spike-specific TCR breadth and depth rose versus day 0. Every sample of the repertoires postdated the peak T cell response. Seropositivity was recorded at baseline in only a handful of AZD1222 recipients.

Regarding this clone: Its cognate antigen is unknown.

Material: peripheral blood, obtained on day 0 of AZD1222 vaccination. The sequence was obtained from an adult in good health. V and J are TRBV24-1 and TRBJ1-2; D is ambiguous. CDR3 in DNA: TGTGCCACCAGTTGTATCAGACGCGGAACCTTC. Amino acid sequence: CATSCIRRGTF.